Shown below are 19 T cell receptor beta chains from a single sample sequenced in a study of cytomegalovirus exposure and HLA in healthy donors. PCR was performed using 60 Vbeta and 13 Jbeta primers. The table came from immunoSEQ multiplex PCR; TCRdb's copy has only in-frame clones and leaves some out. The sample holds about 150,000 clones, about three quarters seen once. The sample comprised PBMCs. Receptors were obtained from a woman in her 40s in good health and CMV-seronegative.

This clone occurred a few times. The chain carries TRBV6-1 and TRBJ2-3; the match to TRBD1 covers 7 bases. Germline V gene lookup returns CDR1 MNHNS and CDR2 SASEGT. The junction had 9 bases not matched to a gene; V was cut back by 7 bases and J by 5 bases. This CDR3 spans 14 amino acids. The CDR3 DNA reads as TGTGCCAGCACCCCTCCCGGGGACAGAGATACGCAGTATTTT. It translates to CASTPPGDRDTQYF.

V usage is TRBV6-1 and J usage is TRBJ2-1, with 8 bases fitting TRBD1. This CDR3 spans 15 amino acids. Germline lookup yields CDR1 MNHNS and CDR2 SASEGT. Losses at the gene ends were 7 bases for V and 9 bases for J; bases not matched to a gene: 14. This chain's CDR3 is CASTLQGQGRGEQFF. CDR3 sequence (DNA): TGTGCCAGCACCCTACAAGGACAGGGACGTGGTGAGCAGTTCTTC.

The J gene is TRBJ2-1, the V gene TRBV5-1, with no clear D. Germline CDR1 and CDR2: SGHRS and YFSETQ. This CDR3 region has 14 residues. V shed 1 base and J shed 1 base, with 6 bases lying between them. The CDR3 region is CASSLIISYNEQFF. The CDR3 DNA follows: TGCGCCAGCAGCTTGATAATTTCCTACAATGAGCAGTTCTTC.

J is TRBJ2-5 and V is TRBV28, with TRBD2 matching 11 bases. The CDR3 length is 15 residues. CDR1 is MDHEN, CDR2 SYDVKM, per germline. V lost 6 bases to trimming and J lost 6 bases; unmatched junction nucleotides: 9. In DNA, the CDR3 is TGTGCCAGCAGCCTAGCGGGGGGCCAGGGGAAGACCCAGTACTTC. Its protein is CASSLAGGQGKTQYF.

CDR3 DNA: TGCGCCAGCAGCGTACAGGGTACGAAAGAGACCCAGTACTTC. Translated: CASSVQGTKETQYF. The rearrangement links TRBV5-1 to TRBJ2-5; the D gene is possibly TRBD1 (6 bases). V was pared by 4 bases and J by 3 bases, with 13 bases between. The germline V gene encodes CDR1 SGHRS and CDR2 YFSETQ. CDR3 size: 14 residues. Full variable domain (rest looked up from reference TRBV5-1 and TRBJ2-5): KAGVTQTPRYLIKTRGQQVTLSCSPISGHRSVSWYQQTPGQGLQFLFEYFSETQRNKGNFPGRFSGRQFSNSRSEMNVSTLELGDSALYLCASSVQGTKETQYFGPGTRLLVL.

The V gene is TRBV19, the J gene TRBJ2-1; 12 nucleotides agree with TRBD2. Trimming took 6 bases from V and 5 from J; bases not matched to a gene: 5. The CDR3 contains 15 residues. CDR1 is LNHDA and CDR2 is SQIVND in the germline V gene (reference sequence). CDR3 in DNA: TGTGCCAGTAGCCTCCTAGCGGGGGGGCACAATGAGCAGTTCTTC. It translates to CASSLLAGGHNEQFF.

This clone has only a few counts. V and J are TRBV28 and TRBJ2-3, with 14 bases that match TRBD2. V was clipped by 3 bases and J by 2 bases; unmatched bases: 4. The CDR3 consists of 17 residues. The V gene's germline CDR1 is MDHEN and CDR2 SYDVKM. For the CDR3, the DNA is TGTGCCAGCAGTTTCTGGACTAGCGGGGGGAACACAGATACGCAGTATTTT. It translates to CASSFWTSGGNTDTQYF.

This rearrangement joins TRBV7-2 to TRBJ2-1; a weak D match, TRBD2 (7 bases). The CDR3 extends over 13 amino acids. V lost 3 bases to trimming and J lost 8 bases, with 11 bases between them. Germline lookup yields CDR1 SGHTA and CDR2 FQGNSA. This CDR3 reads CASSFGGGYEQFF. The CDR3, as DNA: TGTGCCAGCAGCTTTGGGGGGGGCTATGAGCAGTTCTTC.

V usage is TRBV4-1 and J usage is TRBJ1-2; D perhaps matches TRBD1 (5 bases). The V end was cut by 1 base, the J end by 4 bases, with 7 bases between. CDR1 is MGHRA and CDR2 is YSYEKL in the germline V gene. The CDR3 is 13 residues long. CDR3 loop: CASSQAGGYGYTF. DNA of the CDR3: TGCGCCAGCAGCCAAGCGGGGGGCTATGGCTACACCTTC.

V gene TRBV6-4 combines with J gene TRBJ1-1; D possibly corresponds to TRBD1 (6 bases). The germline V gene encodes CDR1 MRHNA and CDR2 SNTAGT. There are 14 residues in the CDR3. The V and J ends lost 6 bases and 0 bases respectively, with 11 bases between them. The CDR3 sequence is CASRRTEMNTEAFF. The DNA for the CDR3 is TGTGCCAGCAGAAGGACAGAAATGAACACTGAAGCTTTCTTT.

This clone was observed once. The CDR3 DNA is TGTGCCAGCTGCCGGACCGGGGGAGAGACCCAGTACTTC. This sequence encodes CASCRTGGETQYF. The chain couples TRBV7-9 to TRBJ2-5; TRBD2 might be the D (6 bases). From germline, CDR1 is SEHNR and CDR2 FQNEAQ (reference sequence). V was shortened by 8 bases and J by 4 bases, with 14 bases between the two germline ends. The CDR3 covers 13 residues.

The chain uses TRBV28 and TRBJ2-3; tentative D call: TRBD2 (7 bases). This CDR3 is 14 amino acids long. The V end lost 7 bases, the J end lost 2 bases, and 13 bases lay between the germline ends. Germline CDR1 reads MDHEN; CDR2 reads SYDVKM. DNA for the CDR3: TGTGCCAGCATACAGGGAGGGGACACAGATACGCAGTATTTT. It specifies CASIQGGDTDTQYF.

V is TRBV12-5 and J is TRBJ2-1, with 7 positions matching TRBD2. Germline V CDR1 and CDR2: LGHNT, FRNRAP. The V gene end was trimmed by 0 bases and the J gene end by 4 bases; junction bases not matched to a gene: 3. The CDR3 extends over 15 amino acids. CDR3 in amino acids: CASGLVAGFYNEQFF. The DNA for the CDR3 is TGTGCTAGTGGTTTGGTAGCGGGGTTTTACAATGAGCAGTTCTTC.

The chain joins TRBV7-9 to TRBJ2-1; possible D gene TRBD2, 5 bases. Trimming left V 5 bases short and J 4 bases short, with 18 bases between. Germline V gene data show CDR1 as SEHNR and CDR2 as FQNEAQ (reference sequence). This CDR3 is 16 amino acids long. The CDR3 region is CASSRERYFLYNEQFF. The CDR3 DNA sequence: TGTGCCAGCAGCCGAGAGCGGTACTTTCTGTACAATGAGCAGTTCTTC. Full variable domain (remainder filled in from reference TRBV7-9 and TRBJ2-1): DTGVSQNPRHKITKRGQNVTFRCDPISEHNRLYWYRQTLGQGPEFLTYFQNEAQLEKSRLLSDRFSAERPKGSFSTLEIQRTEQGDSAMYLCASSRERYFLYNEQFFGPGTRLTVL.

CDR3 nucleotide sequence: TGTGCCATCAGTGTTGAGGGGGCGCGCGGGCCCTATGGCTACACCTTC. Its translation: CAISVEGARGPYGYTF. The chain has TRBV10-3 and TRBJ1-2, with 7 bases fitting TRBD1. CDR1 and CDR2 from the germline V gene are ENHRY and SYGVKD. The CDR3 is made up of 16 amino acids. With 4 bases clipped from V and 4 bases from J, the junction kept 12 bases outside the gene matches.

For this clone: One end of the junction does not line up with germline, which may come from a read error. Different DNA sequences within this sample yield the same CDR3. The chain links TRBV7-8 to TRBJ1-6; tentatively, D is TRBD1 (6 bases). Per germline, CDR1 SGHVS and CDR2 FQNEAQ. This CDR3 has 16 amino acids. The CDR3 here is CASSPTLGQYNSPLHF. The CDR3 DNA follows: TGTGCCAGCAGCCCAACTCTCGGACAGTATAATTCCCCCCTCCACTTT.

Turning to this clone: Sequence at one end of the junction differs from germline and may be a read error. This chain uses TRBV2 with TRBJ2-1, with TRBD2 matching over 9 bases. The germline CDR1 and CDR2 sequences are SNHLY and FYNNEI. The CDR3 is 16 residues long. In DNA, the CDR3 is TGTGCCAGCAGTTACGCGGGGGGGGGCTCCCACAATGAGCAGTTCTTC. This translates into CASSYAGGGSHNEQFF. Full variable domain (outside the CDR3, taken from reference TRBV2 and TRBJ2-1): EPEVTQTPSHQVTQMGQEVILRCVPISNHLYFYWYRQILGQKVEFLVSFYNNEISEKSEIFDDQFSVERPDGSNFTLKIRSTKLEDSAMYFCASSYAGGGSHNEQFFGPGTRLTVL.

V and J are TRBV19 and TRBJ2-1, with a possible D match to TRBD2 (5 bases). Germline V gene data show CDR1 as LNHDA and CDR2 as SQIVND (reference sequence). Trimming left V 6 bases short and J 4 bases short, with 10 bases between. The CDR3 has 13 amino acids. The CDR3 coding sequence is TGTGCCAGTAGGCAGCGGACTTACAATGAGCAGTTCTTC. Encoded protein: CASRQRTYNEQFF.

This clone was seen once. This chain joins TRBV5-4 and TRBJ2-7; 8 nucleotides align to TRBD1. Germline V gene data show CDR1 as SGHNT and CDR2 as YYREEE (reference sequence). This CDR3 comprises 14 residues. The trim removed 8 bases at V and 5 bases at J, leaving 12 bases unmatched. The CDR3 DNA sequence: TGTGCCAGGTCAGGACAGGGTCGAATCAACGAGCAGTACTTC. Encoded protein: CARSGQGRINEQYF. The full variable domain, rest sourced from reference TRBV5-4 and TRBJ2-7, is ETGVTQSPTHLIKTRGQQVTLRCSSQSGHNTVSWYQQALGQGPQFIFQYYREEENGRGNFPPRFSGLQFPNYSSELNVNALELDDSALYLCARSGQGRINEQYFGPGTRLTVT.